The 29 T cell receptor beta chains below were found in one sample sequenced in a study of T-cell reconstitution after alpha-beta-depleted transplantation in children. The study, taken as a whole, reports: Among T cells one year after transplant, newly produced cells accounted for most counts and diversity.

TCRbeta library construction was performed incorporating unique molecular identifiers. From the PCR reads, TCRdb called clonotypes with MiXCR, one entry per CDR3 protein. Among 250,000 to 300,000 distinct CDR3 sequences, almost 8% were seen once, and the ten largest hold about 9.3%. Antigens for these TCRs are unknown. This specimen consisted of peripheral blood, obtained 360 days after TCRalphabeta/CD19-depleted stem cell transplant. Receptor source: a female patient aged 2-9 years who had a stem cell transplant for Fanconi anemia, so the T cells may come from the graft donor.

This chain links TRBV6-1 with TRBJ2-7, with D possibly being TRBD1 or TRBD2 (7 bases each). The germline V gene encodes CDR1 MNHNS and CDR2 SASEGT. V was trimmed by 6 bases and J by 6 bases, leaving 15 bases between them. This CDR3 has 13 amino acids. The CDR3 DNA is TGTGCCAGCAGGAGAATCAGGGGGGGCGAGCAGTACGTC. It specifies CASRRIRGGEQYV.

This clonotype was observed at least ten times. The V call is TRBV10-3, the J call TRBJ2-3, with 8 bases identical to TRBD2. The CDR3 spans 15 residues. V lost 8 bases to trimming and J lost 0 bases; unmatched junction nucleotides: 7. The germline V gene has CDR1 ENHRY and CDR2 SYGVKD. Here the CDR3 reads CAIGVAGSSTDTQYF. The CDR3 DNA is TGTGCCATCGGGGTAGCGGGGTCTAGCACAGATACGCAGTATTTT.

Ten or more counts support this clonotype. The chain has TRBV7-9 and TRBJ1-2, with D maybe TRBD1 (5 bases). The CDR3 covers 12 residues. Trimming shortened V by 5 bases and J by 7 bases, and 11 bases separated the two germline ends. Per the germline V gene, CDR1 is SEHNR and CDR2 is FQNEAQ (reference sequence). The CDR3 loop reads CASSLRGSGYTF. As DNA, the CDR3 is TGTGCCAGCAGCCTACGGGGGAGTGGCTACACCTTC.

The chain couples TRBV5-4 to TRBJ2-3; 14 nucleotides line up with TRBD2. Germline values: CDR1 SGHNT, CDR2 YYREEE (reference sequence). V shed 1 base and J 0 bases; nucleotides not matched to a gene: 7. There are 19 residues in the CDR3. The DNA of the CDR3 is TGTGCCAGCAGCTTGTTGGCAAGACTAGCGGGGGGGAGCACAGATACGCAGTATTTT. The encoded protein is CASSLLARLAGGSTDTQYF.

This clonotype has ten or more counts. This chain joins TRBV7-2 and TRBJ2-7; D is perhaps TRBD2 (6 bases). CDR1 and CDR2 from the germline V gene are SGHTA and FQGNSA. The V end was cut by 2 bases, the J end by 6 bases, with 14 bases between. The CDR3 is made up of 14 amino acids. The CDR3 spells CASSLTLTSSEQYF. CDR3 bases: TGTGCCAGCAGCTTAACCTTGACTAGTAGCGAGCAGTACTTC.

J is TRBJ1-1 and V is TRBV20-1; D is unresolved. V dropped 5 bases and J dropped 2 bases, with 9 bases sitting between them. This CDR3 contains 12 residues. CDR1 and CDR2 from the germline V gene are DFQATT and SNEGSKA (reference sequence). The DNA for the CDR3 is TGCAGTGCTTTTGACACCAACACTGAAGCTTTCTTT. The encoded protein is CSAFDTNTEAFF.

This clonotype has just a few counts. This sequence joins TRBV28 and TRBJ2-3; TRBD1 matches 7 bases. Germline V lookup: CDR1 MDHEN, CDR2 SYDVKM. This CDR3 has 16 amino acids. J was trimmed by 0 bases and V by 8 bases; bases with no gene match: 11. The CDR3 sequence: CASDQGQRLSTDTQYF. CDR3 DNA: TGTGCCAGCGACCAGGGACAGCGACTTAGCACAGATACGCAGTATTTT.

The table lists this clonotype with many counts. The chain combines TRBV6-6 with TRBJ1-5; 8 nucleotides match TRBD1. Germline loops: CDR1 MNHNY, CDR2 SVGAGI (reference sequence). This CDR3 is 14 amino acids long. The junction had 4 bases not matched to a gene; V was cut back by 4 bases and J by 5 bases. CDR3: CASSSDRGYQPQHF. CDR3 in DNA: TGTGCCAGCAGTTCCGACAGGGGTTATCAGCCCCAGCATTTT.

The genes are TRBV7-2 and TRBJ2-1; maybe TRBD2 (5 bases). The CDR3 extends over 13 amino acids. The V end lost 5 bases, the J end lost 8 bases, and 13 bases lay between the germline ends. CDR1 and CDR2 (germline): SGHTA, FQGNSA. The CDR3 region has the DNA TGTGCCAGCAGCGAGGGTCCTGGCGATGAGCAGTTCTTC. Amino acid sequence: CASSEGPGDEQFF.

CDR3 loop: CAISEVREGYEQYF. The CDR3 DNA reads as TGTGCCATCAGTGAGGTTAGGGAAGGCTACGAGCAGTACTTC. J is TRBJ2-7 and V is TRBV10-3; D remains unclear. V lost 2 bases and J 3 bases, leaving 11 bases between the germline ends. CDR3 length equals 14 residues. The germline V gene encodes CDR1 ENHRY and CDR2 SYGVKD.

This rearrangement joins TRBV10-2 to TRBJ2-1; D remains ambiguous. Germline V gives CDR1 WSHSY, CDR2 SAAADI. The ends were cut back, 3 bases at V and 9 bases at J, with 9 bases in the middle. The CDR3 runs 12 residues. The CDR3 sequence: CASSDMAREQFF. The CDR3 nucleotides are TGCGCCAGCAGTGACATGGCTCGTGAGCAGTTCTTC.

V is TRBV6-2 or TRBV6-3 and J is TRBJ2-5; a possible D gene is TRBD1 (6 bases). This CDR3 is built from 17 residues. Deletions cut 0 bases from V and 1 base from J, with 15 bases between. Germline lookup yields CDR1 MNHEY and CDR2 SVGEGT. CDR3 sequence (DNA): TGTGCCAGCAGTTACTCTGACAGGCGACTCCTCCAAGAGACCCAGTACTTC. Translated: CASSYSDRRLLQETQYF.

This clonotype was recorded many times. The chain carries TRBV4-2 and TRBJ2-7; 8 nucleotides agree with TRBD2. The CDR3 has 16 amino acids. V was clipped by 7 bases and J by 0 bases; unmatched bases: 11. Germline CDR1 and CDR2: LGHNA and YNFKEQ. The CDR3 DNA is TGTGCCAGCAACCGAGGGGATAGCGGGGCCTCCTACGAGCAGTACTTC. It is translated as CASNRGDSGASYEQYF.

This clonotype was recorded many times. The rearrangement joins TRBV18 to TRBJ2-7; the D gene could be TRBD1 or TRBD2 (5 bases each). Germline V gives CDR1 KGHSH, CDR2 LQKENI. There are 15 residues in the CDR3. V was cut by 3 bases and J by 3 bases, with 15 bases left in between. CDR3 DNA sequence: TGTGCCAGCTCACCTAAAACCGGGGCCAACTACGAGCAGTACTTC. Translating it yields CASSPKTGANYEQYF. The entire variable domain, with the rest obtained from reference TRBV18 and TRBJ2-7, is as follows: NAGVMQNPRHLVRRRGQEARLRCSPMKGHSHVYWYRQLPEEGLKFMVYLQKENIIDESGMPKERFSAEFPKEGPSILRIQQVVRGDSAAYFCASSPKTGANYEQYFGPGTRLTVT.

This clonotype was seen more than once but under ten times. This chain connects TRBV11-1 to TRBJ2-1, with 7 bases fitting TRBD1. Looked up from germline, CDR1 is SGHAT and CDR2 is FQDESV (reference sequence). The V segment lost 1 base and the J segment 4 bases; nucleotides outside the gene matches: 13. This CDR3 contains 18 residues. CDR3 protein: CASSLVRTGPLSYNEQFF. CDR3 sequence (DNA): TGTGCCAGCAGCTTAGTAAGGACAGGTCCATTATCATACAATGAGCAGTTCTTC.

Ten or more counts support this clonotype. CDR3 nucleotide sequence: TGTGCCACCAGTGATTTAGACACGGGACAGGTGCACACTCCTGGAAACACCATATATTTT. It yields the protein CATSDLDTGQVHTPGNTIYF. The chain is built from TRBV24-1 and TRBJ1-3, with 8 bases lining up with TRBD1. The CDR3 is made up of 20 amino acids. V lost 1 base and J lost 2; bases outside the gene matches: 15. CDR1 is KGHDR and CDR2 is SFDVKD in the germline V gene.

This clonotype was picked up many times. The rearrangement joins TRBV7-6 to TRBJ2-3; the D gene is possibly TRBD2 (6 bases). Trimming pared 0 bases from V and 2 bases from J, leaving 9 bases between. CDR3 length equals 15 residues. Per the germline V gene, CDR1 is SGHVS and CDR2 is FNYEAQ. CDR3 loop: CASSLAPGVTDTQYF. DNA of the CDR3: TGTGCCAGCAGCTTAGCGCCGGGGGTCACAGATACGCAGTATTTT.

This clonotype was seen a few times. CDR3 bases: TGCAGTGCTACAGGGCGGGAAAAACTGTTTTTT. It codes for CSATGREKLFF. The chain employs TRBV20-1 and TRBJ1-4; D perhaps matches TRBD1 (5 bases). CDR1 and CDR2 from the germline V gene are DFQATT and SNEGSKA (reference sequence). V was clipped by 4 bases and J by 8 bases, with 8 bases between them. The CDR3 sequence is 11 residues long.

This clonotype has a handful of counts. The CDR3 loop is CASSLADRGRVVDTQYF. CDR3 DNA sequence: TGTGCCAGCAGCTTGGCGGACAGGGGGCGAGTAGTAGATACGCAGTATTTT. The V gene is TRBV5-5, the J gene TRBJ2-3; 11 nucleotides line up with TRBD1. Germline CDR1 is SGHKS and CDR2 is YYEKEE (reference sequence). The CDR3 runs to 17 residues. With V trimmed by 0 bases and J by 5 bases, 8 bases remained unmatched.

This chain uses TRBV6-5 with TRBJ1-1, with D perhaps TRBD1 (5 bases). Looked up from germline, CDR1 is MNHEY and CDR2 is SVGAGI. CDR3 length: 11 residues. Trimming pared 5 bases from V and 8 bases from J, leaving 9 bases between. In DNA, the CDR3 is TGTGCCAGCAGTACGGGGGGAGAAGCTTTCTTT. Amino acids: CASSTGGEAFF.

The chain has TRBV27 and TRBJ2-3, with 7 bases that match TRBD2. This CDR3 comprises 18 residues. Germline CDR1 and CDR2: MNHEY and SMNVEV (reference sequence). With 3 bases clipped from V and 0 bases from J, the junction kept 12 bases outside the gene matches. The CDR3 DNA reads TGTGCCAGCAGTTTCGTCCAGCGGGATATCTCTAGCACAGATACGCAGTATTTT. It codes for CASSFVQRDISSTDTQYF.

This clonotype was counted many times. Here the CDR3 DNA reads TGCGCCAGCAGCGCCGGGACTGTGAACACTGAAGCTTTCTTT. This translates into CASSAGTVNTEAFF. The chain employs TRBV5-1 and TRBJ1-1; tentative D call: TRBD1 (5 bases). The V gene's germline CDR1 is SGHRS and CDR2 YFSETQ. The CDR3 contains 14 residues. V lost 4 bases and J lost 0, with 10 bases in between.

The chain combines TRBV19 with TRBJ1-5, with no clear D. The CDR3 has 12 residues. V was clipped by 3 bases and J by 7 bases, with 7 bases between them. CDR1 and CDR2 from the germline V gene are LNHDA and SQIVND (reference sequence). The CDR3 coding sequence is TGTGCCAGTAGTATGATTTGGCAGCCCCAGCATTTT. Its translation: CASSMIWQPQHF.

In this sample, this clonotype turned up many times. V is TRBV12-3 or TRBV12-4 and J is TRBJ2-3; no clear D. CDR3 length equals 11 residues. The ends were cut back, 6 bases at V and 6 bases at J, with 7 bases in the middle. CDR3 region: CASRLGDTQYF. The CDR3 DNA follows: TGTGCCAGCAGACTGGGGGATACGCAGTATTTT.

In its sample, this clonotype was seen many times. The chain couples TRBV12-3 or TRBV12-4 to TRBJ2-7, with 11 bases fitting TRBD1. The CDR3 runs 15 residues. V shed 7 bases, J shed 5 bases, and the junction held 10 bases outside the gene matches. The CDR3 DNA follows: TGTGCCAGCAATCCCACGGGACAGGGGGTCCACGAGCAGTACTTC. It yields the protein CASNPTGQGVHEQYF.

J is TRBJ1-1 and V is TRBV28; no reliable D call. The V and J ends lost 6 bases and 2 bases respectively, with 10 bases between them. CDR1 MDHEN and CDR2 SYDVKM come from the germline V gene. The CDR3 spans 13 residues. The CDR3 nucleotides are TGTGCCAGCAGGTCACGACCAAACACTGAAGCTTTCTTT. It specifies CASRSRPNTEAFF.

This clonotype was counted many times. The chain uses TRBV11-2 and TRBJ2-5, with 7 bases that match TRBD1. The J segment lost 2 bases and the V segment lost 6 bases, leaving 3 bases of the junction unmatched. This CDR3 spans 13 amino acids. The germline V gene has CDR1 SGHAT and CDR2 FQNNGV. CDR3 amino acids: CASRGTEQETQYF. The DNA of the CDR3 is TGTGCCAGCAGGGGGACAGAACAAGAGACCCAGTACTTC.

Only a few counts were recorded for this clonotype. This chain connects TRBV28 to TRBJ2-1; 9 bases agree with TRBD2. V trimming: 1 base; J trimming: 2 bases; junction bases outside the gene matches: 3. The CDR3 covers 16 residues. Germline lookup yields CDR1 MDHEN and CDR2 SYDVKM. The CDR3 DNA is TGTGCCAGCAGTTTATTACAGCGGGGGGCCTACAATGAGCAGTTCTTC. Its translation: CASSLLQRGAYNEQFF.

This clonotype has only a few counts. This chain connects TRBV20-1 to TRBJ2-3, with a possible D match to TRBD1 (8 bases). Trimming removed 6 bases from V and 5 bases from J, with 12 bases in between. CDR1 is DFQATT, CDR2 SNEGSKA, per germline (reference sequence). CDR3 length: 12 amino acids. In DNA form, the CDR3 reads TGCAGTGCACACAGGGGGGGAGATACGCAGTATTTT. This gives the protein CSAHRGGDTQYF.